Listed here are 22 T cell receptor beta chains from one sample, sequenced in a study of blood T cells in healthy people across ages. Combining a sample-barcoded 5' primer with a J-beta primer mix, a second PCR ran for roughly 7 to 12 cycles. In TCRdb, the 5' RACE reads were re-called with MiXCR into one record per CDR3 protein. In the table there are approximately 1,100,000 distinct CDR3 sequences, more than 35% of which are singletons. The sequenced sample consisted of blood. The receptors stem from a woman in her sixties or seventies in good health.

The CDR3 region has the DNA TGTGCCAGCAGAGGGACAGGGAGGAAGGGGAATGAGCAGTACTTC. This gives the protein CASRGTGRKGNEQYF. The J gene is TRBJ2-5, the V gene TRBV7-9, with 9 bases fitting TRBD1. CDR3 size: 15 residues. Per germline, CDR1 SEHNR and CDR2 FQNEAQ (reference sequence). Germline trimming cut 6 bases from V and 11 bases from J; bases unmatched to any gene: 16. Looking up the rest from reference TRBV7-9 and TRBJ2-5 gives the full variable domain: DTGVSQNPRHKITKRGQNVTFRCDPISEHNRLYWYRQTLGQGPEFLTYFQNEAQLEKSRLLSDRFSAERPKGSFSTLEIQRTEQGDSAMYLCASRGTGRKGNEQYFGPGTRLLVL.

With regard to this clonotype: Given a much more abundant clone one base away, this may be a read error. V gene TRBV20-1 combines with J gene TRBJ2-1; perhaps TRBD1 as D (5 bases). The CDR3 contains 12 residues. Germline V gene sequence: CDR1 DFQATT, CDR2 SNEGSKA (reference sequence). Trimming removed 4 bases from V and 9 bases from J, with 13 bases in between. The CDR3 DNA is TGCAGTGCTACCGCAGGGATATTTGAGCAGTTCTTC. Translated, it gives CSATAGIFEQFF.

V and J are TRBV28 and TRBJ2-3, with D perhaps matching TRBD1 (5 bases). Germline V gives CDR1 MDHEN, CDR2 SYDVKM. V lost 8 bases to trimming and J lost 0 bases, with 18 bases between them. CDR3 length: 16 amino acids. CDR3 in DNA: TGTGCCAGCCGACTGACAGATGTAGGGAGCACAGATACGCAGTATTTT. This translates into CASRLTDVGSTDTQYF.

There are a few counts of this clonotype. The chain has TRBV6-6 and TRBJ2-7, with 10 bases fitting TRBD1. The trim removed 4 bases at V and 3 bases at J, leaving 3 bases unmatched. CDR1 is MNHNY and CDR2 is SVGAGI in the germline V gene (reference sequence). The length of the CDR3 is 14 residues. The CDR3 DNA follows: TGTGCCAGCAGTTCCTGGGACAGGGGCTACGAGCAGTACTTC. Protein sequence: CASSSWDRGYEQYF.

This rearrangement joins TRBV10-3 to TRBJ2-7; D is unclear. CDR3 length: 14 amino acids. Germline V gene sequence: CDR1 ENHRY, CDR2 SYGVKD. The germline V and J ends were trimmed by 6 bases and 1 base, with 13 bases remaining between them. The CDR3 region has the DNA TGTGCCATCAGCCCAGAGTGGCTTTCCTACGAGCAGTACTTC. Translated, it gives CAISPEWLSYEQYF.

This sequence joins TRBV25-1 and TRBJ2-3; either TRBD1 or TRBD2 may fit D (5 bases each). V was shortened by 8 bases and J by 5 bases, with 11 bases between the two germline ends. The CDR3 is 12 amino acids. In germline, CDR1 is MGHDK, CDR2 SYGVNS. CDR3 nucleotide sequence: TGTGCCAGCGAAGGGACGAGAGATACGCAGTATTTT. The encoded protein is CASEGTRDTQYF. Drawing the rest from reference TRBV25-1 and TRBJ2-3, the complete variable domain is EADIYQTPRYLVIGTGKKITLECSQTMGHDKMYWYQQDPGMELHLIHYSYGVNSTEKGDLSSESTVSRIRTEHFPLTLESARPSHTSQYLCASEGTRDTQYFGPGTRLTVL.

The chain carries TRBV7-3 and TRBJ1-2, with no clear D. The length of the CDR3 is 11 residues. Germline V gives CDR1 SGHTA, CDR2 FQGTGA. V was cut by 8 bases and J by 3 bases, with 7 bases left in between. The CDR3 nucleotides read TGTGCCAGCCCCCCGTACTATGGCTACACCTTC. Encoded protein: CASPPYYGYTF.

The table lists this clonotype with a few counts. The rearrangement joins TRBV20-1 to TRBJ2-1; 7 nucleotides agree with TRBD2. Trimming took 3 bases from V and 0 from J; bases not matched to a gene: 8. CDR3 length: 16 amino acids. Per germline, CDR1 DFQATT and CDR2 SNEGSKA (reference sequence). This chain's CDR3 is CSASTAGDLSYNEQFF. CDR3 bases: TGCAGTGCTAGTACCGCGGGAGACCTCTCCTACAATGAGCAGTTCTTC.

The chain carries TRBV6-5 and TRBJ2-7; 11 nucleotides line up with TRBD2. Germline V CDR1 and CDR2: MNHEY, SVGAGI. The CDR3 covers 15 residues. The J segment lost 0 bases and the V segment lost 6 bases, leaving 4 bases of the junction unmatched. CDR3 sequence reads: CASRQGLAASYEQYF. Written as DNA, the CDR3 is TGTGCCAGCAGACAGGGACTAGCGGCCTCCTACGAGCAGTACTTC.

This rearrangement joins TRBV11-2 to TRBJ2-1, with D perhaps given as TRBD1 or TRBD2 (5 bases each). Between the trimmed V and J ends, which lost 1 base and 15 bases, there was a span of 19 bases. Germline lookup yields CDR1 SGHAT and CDR2 FQNNGV. The CDR3 sequence is 14 residues long. As DNA, the CDR3 is TGTGCCAGCAGCTTAGGGGACCCCGGGCCGGGGAGGTTCTTC. Residues: CASSLGDPGPGRFF. The full variable domain, rest sourced from reference TRBV11-2 and TRBJ2-1, is EAGVAQSPRYKIIEKRQSVAFWCNPISGHATLYWYQQILGQGPKLLIQFQNNGVVDDSQLPKDRFSAERLKGVDSTLKIQPAKLEDSAVYLCASSLGDPGPGRFFGPGTRLTVL.

This chain uses TRBV6-1 with TRBJ2-1; 9 bases are shared with TRBD2. Germline lookup yields CDR1 MNHNS and CDR2 SASEGT. J was trimmed by 7 bases and V by 2 bases; bases with no gene match: 9. The CDR3 spans 16 residues. The CDR3 here is CASSESLAGTINEQFF. CDR3 sequence (DNA): TGTGCCAGCAGTGAAAGTCTAGCGGGGACTATAAATGAGCAGTTCTTC.

The rearrangement links TRBV20-1 to TRBJ2-3; a possible D gene is TRBD2 (5 bases). Germline V gene lookup returns CDR1 DFQATT and CDR2 SNEGSKA (reference sequence). V was pared by 4 bases and J by 6 bases, with 11 bases between. The CDR3 is 12 amino acids. CDR3 protein: CSAITSGDTQYF. DNA of the CDR3: TGCAGTGCTATAACTAGTGGGGATACGCAGTATTTT.

Comments on this clonotype: A much more abundant neighbour one base away suggests this may be a read error. This chain uses TRBV20-1 with TRBJ2-4; D gene uncertain. Matching the DNA end better, TRBJ2-7 makes the J call doubtful. Germline CDR1 is DFQATT and CDR2 is SNEGSKA (reference sequence). The CDR3 sequence is 14 residues long. The CDR3 sequence is CSARDGALVNEQYF. CDR3 DNA sequence: TGCAGTGCTAGAGACGGAGCGCTAGTAAACGAGCAGTACTTC.

The chain joins TRBV4-3 to TRBJ2-1, with D maybe TRBD1 (6 bases). V was trimmed by 2 bases and J by 4 bases, leaving 18 bases between them. The CDR3 totals 17 residues. CDR1 is LGHNA, CDR2 YSLEER, per germline. The CDR3 reads CASSQFSRGSYYNEQFF. CDR3 nucleotides: TGCGCCAGCAGCCAATTCTCTAGGGGGAGCTATTACAATGAGCAGTTCTTC.

The V gene is TRBV24-1, the J gene TRBJ2-3; 10 bases are a match to TRBD2. In germline, CDR1 is KGHDR, CDR2 SFDVKD. J gave up 1 base and V 1 base, and 4 bases lay outside the gene matches. This CDR3 comprises 17 residues. The CDR3 loop is CATSDFEREGGTDTQYF. CDR3 nucleotides: TGTGCCACCAGTGATTTTGAGCGGGAGGGGGGCACAGATACGCAGTATTTT.

The rearrangement links TRBV2 to TRBJ2-6; D perhaps matches TRBD1 (5 bases). V shed 3 bases and J shed 0 bases, with 9 bases lying between them. Germline lookup yields CDR1 SNHLY and CDR2 FYNNEI. This CDR3 has 16 residues. The CDR3 DNA reads as TGTGCCAGCAGTGAGCTAGGGGACTCTGGGGCCAACGTCCTGACTTTC. Its translation: CASSELGDSGANVLTF.

Regarding this clonotype: Being one base from a much bigger clone, this may be a read error. The V call is TRBV27, the J call TRBJ2-1, with TRBD2 identical over 10 bases. The J call is uncertain, as TRBJ2-7 better fits the DNA end. The CDR3 extends over 12 amino acids. Germline V gene lookup returns CDR1 MNHEY and CDR2 SMNVEV (reference sequence). CDR3 residues: CVSSFSGREQYF. The CDR3 DNA reads as TGTGTCAGCAGTTTTAGCGGGAGGGAGCAGTACTTC.

V and J are TRBV3-1 and TRBJ2-3, with a tentative D call TRBD1 (5 bases). The CDR3 has 13 residues. The V end lost 6 bases, the J end lost 2 bases, and 9 bases lay between the germline ends. Germline lookup yields CDR1 LGHDT and CDR2 YNNKEL (reference sequence). This chain's CDR3 is CASRRQTTDTQYF. CDR3 nucleotides: TGTGCCAGCAGACGACAGACCACAGATACGCAGTATTTT.

V gene TRBV27 combines with J gene TRBJ2-5; TRBD2 might be the D (6 bases). The J call may be faulty, since TRBJ2-7 better matches the DNA end. Germline CDR1 reads MNHEY; CDR2 reads SMNVEV (reference sequence). The CDR3 runs to 14 residues. The CDR3 DNA reads TGTGCCAGCAGTTTAGGACTACGGGGAGACGAGCAGTACTTC. Its translation: CASSLGLRGDEQYF.

The chain employs TRBV7-6 and TRBJ2-7; no reliable D call. The CDR3 sequence is 15 residues long. V lost 4 bases, J lost 0 bases, and 13 bases lay in between. Germline V gene data show CDR1 as SGHVS and CDR2 as FNYEAQ. This CDR3 is CASSSGRAASYEQYF. The CDR3 bases are TGTGCCAGCAGCTCAGGACGGGCTGCCTCCTACGAGCAGTACTTC. Drawing the rest from reference TRBV7-6 and TRBJ2-7, the complete variable domain is GAGVSQSPRYKVTKRGQDVALRCDPISGHVSLYWYRQALGQGPEFLTYFNYEAQQDKSGLPNDRFSAERPEGSISTLTIQRTEQRDSAMYRCASSSGRAASYEQYFGPGTRLTVT.

The chain is built from TRBV5-1 and TRBJ1-1; 7 nucleotides line up with TRBD1. Germline-derived CDR1 and CDR2 are SGHRS and YFSETQ. CDR3 length equals 14 residues. Trimming at V came to 3 bases and at J to 5 bases, leaving 7 bases not matched to a gene. CDR3 protein: CASSSYQGGTEAFF. As DNA, the CDR3 is TGCGCCAGCAGCTCATACCAGGGGGGTACTGAAGCTTTCTTT. The whole variable domain, filled in from reference TRBV5-1 and TRBJ1-1, reads KAGVTQTPRYLIKTRGQQVTLSCSPISGHRSVSWYQQTPGQGLQFLFEYFSETQRNKGNFPGRFSGRQFSNSRSEMNVSTLELGDSALYLCASSSYQGGTEAFFGQGTRLTVV.

The chain couples TRBV2 to TRBJ2-3, with 14 bases aligning to TRBD2. Trimming at V came to 6 bases and at J to 5 bases, leaving 4 bases not matched to a gene. From germline, CDR1 is SNHLY and CDR2 FYNNEI. The CDR3 is 15 residues long. CDR3 bases: TGTGCCAGCAGGGGACTAGCGGGAGATAAAGATACGCAGTATTTT. Amino acids: CASRGLAGDKDTQYF.